This T cell receptor (beta chain) was captured in a study of blood T cell repertoires in COVID-19. At the level of the study: Nucleic acid was either cDNA or gDNA, and it came from T cells, B-cell-depleted T cells, or PBMCs.

This clone was found a few times. Repertoires were generated with immunoSEQ multiplex PCR, while TCRdb's copy carries only in-frame clones and drops some. The sample contains around 130,000 clones, approximately 85% of which appear only once. The receptor was derived from a human donor in a cohort sampled during active COVID-19. The sequencing input was peripheral blood.

Here the CDR3 DNA reads TGTGCCAGCAGCTACGGACAACTCCGCGGGCAGTACTTC. Translated, it gives CASSYGQLRGQYF. The J gene is TRBJ2-7, the V gene TRBV5-8; possibly TRBD1 for D (5 bases). The germline CDR1 and CDR2 sequences are SGHTS and YDEGEE. Trimming pared 3 bases from V and 9 bases from J, leaving 16 bases between. CDR3 length equals 13 residues.